Listed here are 29 T cell receptor beta chains from one sample, sequenced in a study of blood T cells in healthy people across ages. Sample-barcoded 5' priming and a J-beta primer mix drove a second PCR of about 7 to 12 cycles. TCRdb re-analysed the 5' RACE reads in MiXCR, keeping a single row per CDR3 protein. The table records 590,000 or so distinct CDR3 sequences, roughly 30% of them present only once. The sample was blood. The receptors derive from a woman of 80 years or more in good health.

There are many counts of this clonotype. The chain couples TRBV7-2 to TRBJ1-2; D remains ambiguous. This CDR3 is 13 amino acids long. The V and J ends lost 4 bases and 2 bases respectively, with 8 bases between them. The V gene's germline CDR1 is SGHTA and CDR2 FQGNSA. The CDR3 region has the DNA TGTGCCAGCAGCTCTTCAGCCAACTATGGCTACACCTTC. Protein: CASSSSANYGYTF. The full variable domain, rest sourced from reference TRBV7-2 and TRBJ1-2, is GAGVSQSPSNKVTEKGKDVELRCDPISGHTALYWYRQSLGQGLEFLIYFQGNSAPDKSGLPSDRFSAERTGGSVSTLTIQRTQQEDSAVYLCASSSSANYGYTFGSGTRLTVV.

V gene TRBV6-5 combines with J gene TRBJ2-1, with TRBD2 matching 12 bases. The junction had 4 bases not matched to a gene; V was cut back by 9 bases and J by 10 bases. This CDR3 is built from 12 residues. Germline V gives CDR1 MNHEY, CDR2 SVGAGI. CDR3 nucleotides: TGTGCCAGTTGGACTAGCGGGAAAGAGCAGTTCTTC. This codes for CASWTSGKEQFF.

This clonotype was counted at least ten times. The chain is built from TRBV28 and TRBJ2-1, with TRBD2 matching 12 bases. Germline CDR1 MDHEN, CDR2 SYDVKM. The CDR3 extends over 13 amino acids. V lost 6 bases, J lost 15 bases, and 9 bases stayed unmatched. The CDR3 region has the DNA TGTGCCAGCAGGGATTGGACTAGCGGGGATGTGTTCTTC. Residues: CASRDWTSGDVFF.

A note on this clonotype: The junction departs from the called germline gene at one end, perhaps through a read error. The V call is TRBV6-1, the J call TRBJ1-5; TRBD1 matches 7 bases. Germline V lookup: CDR1 MNHNS, CDR2 SASEGT. This CDR3 contains 15 residues. The CDR3 here is CTSSEIWDSQQPQHF. For the CDR3, the DNA is TGTACCAGCAGTGAAATCTGGGACAGCCAGCAGCCCCAGCATTTT.

In its sample, this clonotype was seen many times. CDR3 in amino acids: CASSFSLLTNTDTQYF. The CDR3 DNA reads TGTGCCAGCAGTTTTTCGCTTCTTACAAACACAGATACGCAGTATTTT. This chain joins TRBV27 and TRBJ2-3; D is undetermined. Trimming stripped 3 bases from V and 2 bases from J, with 15 bases between. CDR3 size: 16 residues. Germline CDR1 and CDR2: MNHEY and SMNVEV (reference sequence).

This clonotype has at least ten counts. This chain connects TRBV7-9 to TRBJ2-1, with 7 bases fitting TRBD2. CDR1 is SEHNR and CDR2 is FQNEAQ in the germline V gene (reference sequence). The CDR3 consists of 16 residues. The V and J ends lost 4 bases and 7 bases, in that order; junction bases with no gene match: 13. The CDR3 region has the DNA TGTGCCAGCAGCTCCCTGGGGGGGGGGATCAGTAATGAGCAGTTCTTC. Its translation: CASSSLGGGISNEQFF.

On this clonotype: A much bigger clone sits one base away, suggesting this may be a read error. J is TRBJ2-4 and V is TRBV20-1; 8 bases line up with TRBD2. The CDR3 extends over 15 amino acids. Germline CDR1 is DFQATT and CDR2 is SNEGSKA (reference sequence). The V segment lost 6 bases and the J segment 8 bases; nucleotides outside the gene matches: 15. This CDR3 is CSANAGGGSRDIQYF. CDR3 DNA: TGCAGTGCGAACGCGGGGGGCGGGAGTCGGGACATTCAGTACTTC.

A word on this clonotype: Possible read error: a much larger clone is one base away. V and J are TRBV3-1 and TRBJ2-3; tentatively, D is TRBD2 (6 bases). Germline loops: CDR1 LGHDT, CDR2 YNNKEL (reference sequence). The CDR3 is 14 residues long. The CDR3 DNA is TGTGCCGGCAGCCAAGCCCAGATCGGAGGGGCGCAGTATTTT. Its protein product is CAGSQAQIGGAQYF.

This clonotype was seen ten or more times. J is TRBJ1-5 and V is TRBV20-1; TRBD1 might be the D (6 bases). Trimming took 4 bases from V and 7 from J, leaving 23 bases between them. Per germline, CDR1 DFQATT and CDR2 SNEGSKA (reference sequence). This CDR3 spans 16 amino acids. CDR3 nucleotides: TGCAGTGCTAAGGCTCCGACAGGCCTCGGCGGACAGCCCCAGCATTTT. Amino acid sequence: CSAKAPTGLGGQPQHF.

This clonotype was seen at least ten times. The chain links TRBV15 to TRBJ2-6; D remains ambiguous. CDR1 and CDR2 (germline): LNHNV, YYDKDF (reference sequence). V lost 0 bases to trimming and J lost 0 bases, with 6 bases between them. The length of the CDR3 is 16 residues. CDR3 DNA: TGTGCCACCAGCAGAGAGGAAACCTCTGGGGCCAACGTCCTGACTTTC. Residues: CATSREETSGANVLTF.

As for this clonotype: This sequence may be a read error, since a much larger clone differs from it by one base. CDR3 nucleotides: TGTGTCAGTACCCGGAGGGGATTTGGGTCCGCTGGGGCCAACGTCCTGACTTTC. Its protein product is CVSTRRGFGSAGANVLTF. This chain uses TRBV6-1 with TRBJ2-6; weak D call: TRBD2 (6 bases). Germline lookup yields CDR1 MNHNS and CDR2 SASEGT. The CDR3 is 18 residues long.

The CDR3 sequence: CASSPRDRGRAYNEQFF. DNA for the CDR3: TGTGCCAGCAGCCCACGGGACAGGGGCCGGGCCTACAATGAGCAGTTCTTC. This chain uses TRBV11-2 with TRBJ2-1, with TRBD1 identical over 10 bases. With 5 bases clipped from V and 2 bases from J, the junction kept 9 bases outside the gene matches. The CDR3 totals 17 residues. CDR1 is SGHAT, CDR2 FQNNGV, per germline.

This clonotype appeared a few times. Being one base from a much bigger clone, this may be a read error. The chain recombines TRBV29-1 with TRBJ2-7; D gene ambiguous. The CDR3 sequence is 11 residues long. CDR1 is SQVTM, CDR2 ANQGSEA, per germline. V was pared by 6 bases and J by 2 bases, with 8 bases between. In nucleotides, the CDR3 is TGCAGCGTGGTACATCCCTACGAGCAGTACTTC. It encodes CSVVHPYEQYF.

This clonotype occurred a few times. This chain links TRBV27 with TRBJ1-2; no reliable D call. CDR1 MNHEY and CDR2 SMNVEV come from the germline V gene (reference sequence). The CDR3 has 12 amino acids. V dropped 2 bases and J dropped 6 bases, with 7 bases sitting between them. The CDR3 loop reads CASSLDGNGYTF. The CDR3 DNA sequence: TGTGCCAGCAGTTTAGATGGCAATGGCTACACCTTC.

The chain employs TRBV5-1 and TRBJ2-7, with a possible D match to TRBD1 (6 bases). The end of the DNA aligns better with TRBJ2-5, so the J call may be wrong. The CDR3 length is 14 residues. Germline CDR1 reads SGHRS; CDR2 reads YFSETQ. The CDR3 reads CASSLQGREETQYF. The CDR3 DNA reads TGCGCCAGCAGCTTACAGGGTAGGGAGGAGACCCAGTACTTC.

This clonotype appeared many times. V is TRBV7-3 and J is TRBJ2-3; 12 bases line up with TRBD2. CDR3 length: 18 amino acids. V gave up 5 bases and J gave up 4 bases; unmatched junction bases: 13. Germline-derived CDR1 and CDR2 are SGHTA and FQGTGA. CDR3 residues: CASSPLRRLAGVADTQYF. Here the CDR3 DNA reads TGTGCCAGCAGCCCGCTACGTCGACTAGCGGGGGTAGCAGATACGCAGTATTTT.

This rearrangement joins TRBV24-1 to TRBJ2-1; TRBD1 matches at 9 bases. Germline loops: CDR1 KGHDR, CDR2 SFDVKD. The J segment lost 7 bases and the V segment lost 3 bases, leaving 6 bases of the junction unmatched. The CDR3 is 15 residues long. The CDR3 nucleotides read TGTGCCACCAGTGATGGGGGACAGGGAAAGAATGAGCAGTTCTTC. Amino acid sequence: CATSDGGQGKNEQFF.

This clonotype was seen at least ten times. The V gene is TRBV10-3, the J gene TRBJ1-5; possibly TRBD1 for D (6 bases). Germline V gives CDR1 ENHRY, CDR2 SYGVKD. V lost 5 bases, J lost 5 bases, and 13 bases lay in between. The CDR3 consists of 14 residues. The DNA of the CDR3 is TGTGCCATCAGTCCGGGACATAACGATCAGCCCCAGCATTTT. Protein: CAISPGHNDQPQHF.

The V gene is TRBV14, the J gene TRBJ2-2; D tentatively fits TRBD1 or TRBD2 (5 bases each). Trimming removed 2 bases at V and 6 bases at J, with 13 bases between. The CDR3 is 15 amino acids. The germline CDR1 and CDR2 sequences are SGHDN and FVKESK. CDR3 region: CASSQLTRDAGELFF. CDR3 DNA: TGTGCCAGCAGCCAATTAACCAGGGACGCCGGGGAGCTGTTTTTT.

Many counts were recorded for this clonotype. V gene TRBV20-1 combines with J gene TRBJ1-6, with D unresolved. CDR1 and CDR2 from the germline V gene are DFQATT and SNEGSKA (reference sequence). This CDR3 is 15 amino acids long. Trimming took off 6 bases at V and 9 bases at J, with 21 bases between the two ends. In nucleotides, the CDR3 is TGCAGTGCGCCTACTACCGGAACCAAGAGTTCACCCCTCCACTTT. Translating gives CSAPTTGTKSSPLHF.

With respect to this clonotype: One end of the junction fails to match germline, which may point to a read error. The chain employs TRBV5-5 and TRBJ1-1, with D possibly TRBD1 on 6 matching bases. CDR1 and CDR2 from the germline V gene are SGHKS and YYEKEE (reference sequence). The CDR3 spans 14 residues. CDR3 amino acids: CASSFGGRGTEAFF. The CDR3 bases are TGCGCCAGCAGCTTTGGGGGGCGGGGGACTGAAGCTTTCTTT.

V and J are TRBV5-1 and TRBJ2-5; TRBD2 aligns across 14 bases. Germline V gene lookup returns CDR1 SGHRS and CDR2 YFSETQ. There are 17 residues in the CDR3. The V gene end was trimmed by 1 base and the J gene end by 0 bases; junction bases not matched to a gene: 2. The CDR3 here is CASSLPTSGGDQETQYF. The DNA of the CDR3 is TGCGCCAGCAGCTTGCCGACTAGCGGGGGGGACCAAGAGACCCAGTACTTC.

This clonotype was recorded many times. The chain couples TRBV28 to TRBJ1-1, with D possibly being TRBD1 (5 bases). The CDR3 sequence is 14 residues long. Germline CDR1 and CDR2: MDHEN and SYDVKM. V lost 6 bases, J lost 0 bases, and 11 bases lay in between. The CDR3 DNA sequence: TGTGCCAGCAGACAGGTTGCTATGAACACTGAAGCTTTCTTT. As protein: CASRQVAMNTEAFF.

The chain couples TRBV20-1 to TRBJ1-5; perhaps TRBD1 as D (5 bases). The CDR3 runs to 14 residues. V dropped 3 bases and J dropped 5 bases, with 14 bases sitting between them. CDR1 is DFQATT and CDR2 is SNEGSKA in the germline V gene (reference sequence). CDR3 coding DNA: TGCAGTGCTAGGGGGGACGGGCGGGATCAGCCCCAGCATTTT. Amino acid sequence: CSARGDGRDQPQHF.

The rearrangement links TRBV9 to TRBJ2-5, with 10 nucleotides matching TRBD2. The CDR3 spans 15 residues. Trimming at V came to 0 bases and at J to 4 bases, leaving 3 bases not matched to a gene. Germline CDR1 SGDLS, CDR2 YYNGEE. The CDR3 region is CASSVVSGGGETQYF. DNA for the CDR3: TGTGCCAGCAGCGTAGTCAGCGGGGGGGGAGAGACCCAGTACTTC.

The V gene is TRBV5-1, the J gene TRBJ1-1; D perhaps matches TRBD1 (6 bases). CDR1 is SGHRS, CDR2 YFSETQ, per germline. V lost 7 bases, J lost 0 bases, and 13 bases lay in between. The CDR3 runs 14 residues. For the CDR3, the DNA is TGCGCCAGCGGGGACAATCCCTTGAACACTGAAGCTTTCTTT. It translates to CASGDNPLNTEAFF.

This clonotype has a count of ten or more. V and J are TRBV10-3 and TRBJ2-3, with 8 nucleotides matching TRBD2. The V segment lost 6 bases and the J segment 2 bases; nucleotides outside the gene matches: 7. Per germline, CDR1 ENHRY and CDR2 SYGVKD. The CDR3 totals 15 residues. The CDR3 loop reads CAIRRGGGHTDTQYF. In nucleotides, the CDR3 is TGTGCCATCAGGAGGGGCGGGGGGCACACAGATACGCAGTATTTT.

Details on this clonotype: This clone may be a read error of a much larger clone one base away. The chain joins TRBV11-2 to TRBJ2-1; weak D call: TRBD2 (6 bases). V dropped 6 bases and J dropped 8 bases, with 17 bases sitting between them. Germline CDR1 SGHAT, CDR2 FQNNGV. This CDR3 contains 14 residues. CDR3: CASSLPGTCHEQFF. CDR3 DNA: TGTGCCAGCAGTTTGCCGGGGACTTGCCATGAGCAGTTCTTC.

V gene TRBV20-1 combines with J gene TRBJ1-5; 9 bases line up with TRBD1. CDR1 DFQATT and CDR2 SNEGSKA come from the germline V gene (reference sequence). The CDR3 has 14 residues. J gave up 6 bases and V 1 base, and 4 bases lay outside the gene matches. The CDR3 DNA reads as TGCAGTGCTAGAGCACAGGGGGCCCTTCAGCCCCAGCATTTT. Residues: CSARAQGALQPQHF.